This entry features one TCR beta chain sequence. The antigen is unknown. The data belong to a study of T cell responses to AZD1222 COVID-19 vaccine. Overall study findings and caveats: It should be noted that donors were predominantly white British and more often female, and clonal diversity was possibly underestimated.

The CDR3 runs to 15 residues. Trimming shortened V by 4 bases and J by 2 bases, and 16 bases separated the two germline ends. The germline V gene has CDR1 SGHDT and CDR2 YYEEEE. Sequencing was performed with immunoSEQ multiplex PCR; in TCRdb, only in-frame clones are kept and a portion is missing. This sample yields under 200,000 clones, of which more than 75% are seen a single time; 0.95% to 1% belongs to the top ten. J is TRBJ2-7 and V is TRBV5-6; D is unclear. Sequencing was performed on peripheral blood, taken on day 0 of AZD1222 vaccination. This clonotype was obtained from an adult in good health. CDR3 residues: CASSQPGVATYEQYF. The DNA of the CDR3 is TGTGCCAGCAGCCAACCGGGTGTGGCTACCTACGAGCAGTACTTC.